Each of the 4 T cell receptor beta chains below was sequenced from the same sample in a study of cytomegalovirus exposure and HLA in healthy donors. Produced via immunoSEQ multiplex PCR; TCRdb's table is partial and in-frame only. The sample lists 50,000 to 65,000 clones, roughly 87% occurring once. The sequenced sample consisted of PBMCs. These receptors were obtained from a woman between 18 and 29 years old in good health and CMV-seronegative.

This chain connects TRBV2 to TRBJ2-1; D gene uncertain. V lost 6 bases, J lost 0 bases, and 18 bases lay in between. Germline CDR1 and CDR2: SNHLY and FYNNEI. The CDR3 runs 17 residues. The CDR3 nucleotides read TGTGCCAGCAGCAAAAAATGGAGACCCTACTCCTACAATGAGCAGTTCTTC. Amino acid sequence: CASSKKWRPYSYNEQFF.

The gene calls are TRBV9 and TRBJ2-1; the match to TRBD1 covers 10 bases. Trimming cost V 4 bases and J 7 bases; bases outside gene matches: 8. Germline V gives CDR1 SGDLS, CDR2 YYNGEE. The CDR3 has 15 residues. The CDR3 DNA reads as TGTGCCAGCAGCCCCCGGGACAGGGGTGGGAATGAGCAGTTCTTC. Amino acids: CASSPRDRGGNEQFF.

The sample holds a few counts of this clone. J is TRBJ2-4 and V is TRBV28; TRBD1 aligns across 9 bases. This CDR3 has 14 residues. The ends lost 4 bases at V and 7 bases at J; junction bases unmatched: 5. In germline, CDR1 is MDHEN, CDR2 SYDVKM. Written as DNA, the CDR3 is TGTGCCAGCAGTTCGGGACAGGGATACAACATTCAGTACTTC. Its protein is CASSSGQGYNIQYF.

The chain joins TRBV4-2 to TRBJ2-1, with D perhaps matching TRBD1 (5 bases). This CDR3 is 13 amino acids long. CDR1 and CDR2 from the germline V gene are LGHNA and YNFKEQ. V lost 1 base to trimming and J lost 8 bases, with 9 bases between them. The CDR3 is CASSQGGRDEQFF. The CDR3, as DNA: TGTGCCAGCAGCCAAGGAGGCAGGGATGAGCAGTTCTTC.